These 30 T cell receptor beta chains originate from one sample sequenced in a study of cytomegalovirus exposure and HLA in healthy donors (dated by TCRdb to 2017 to 2019). The library was prepared using the immunoSEQ multiplex PCR assay. TCRdb obtained this table from immuneACCESS and retained in-frame rearrangements with V and J assigned. These tables miss some clones; where compared with another copy, unresolved V genes account for less than half of the shortfall, and the remainder is unexplained. The sample contains about 200,000 clones, around 87% of them found a single time. About 2% of the sample belongs to the ten largest clones. Sequenced material: PBMCs. The receptor set was obtained from a young woman in good health and CMV-seropositive.

The chain employs TRBV5-4 and TRBJ2-7; tentative D call: TRBD1 (6 bases). V was clipped by 2 bases and J by 7 bases, with 19 bases between them. CDR1 SGHNT and CDR2 YYREEE come from the germline V gene (reference sequence). The CDR3 sequence is 15 residues long. The CDR3 is CASSFGAGVSGEQYF. The CDR3 bases are TGTGCCAGCAGCTTCGGGGCAGGGGTATCGGGAGAGCAGTACTTC.

The chain uses TRBV4-2 and TRBJ2-7, with 8 bases fitting TRBD2. CDR3 length equals 18 residues. Trimming cost V 0 bases and J 4 bases; bases outside gene matches: 14. Germline CDR1 is LGHNA and CDR2 is YNFKEQ. CDR3: CASSQDLGGRGRYYEQYF. CDR3 DNA sequence: TGTGCCAGCAGCCAAGATTTAGGGGGACGCGGGAGGTATTACGAGCAGTACTTC.

The chain has TRBV5-1 and TRBJ1-5; 8 bases are a match to TRBD1. Looked up from germline, CDR1 is SGHRS and CDR2 is YFSETQ. The length of the CDR3 is 15 residues. J gave up 4 bases and V 4 bases, and 7 bases lay outside the gene matches. The DNA for the CDR3 is TGCGCCAGCAGCCAGACAGGGGTCGGGAATCAGCCCCAGCATTTT. It codes for CASSQTGVGNQPQHF.

The chain has TRBV14 and TRBJ2-1; no firm D call. Germline loops: CDR1 SGHDN, CDR2 FVKESK. The CDR3 runs 12 residues. Trimming stripped 0 bases from V and 8 bases from J, with 5 bases between. This chain's CDR3 is CASSQDIYEQFF. The CDR3 bases are TGTGCCAGCAGCCAAGATATTTATGAGCAGTTCTTC.

The chain has TRBV2 and TRBJ2-1, with 7 bases matching TRBD2. The CDR3 extends over 16 amino acids. V lost 6 bases, J lost 7 bases, and 15 bases stayed unmatched. In germline, CDR1 is SNHLY, CDR2 FYNNEI. The CDR3 sequence: CASRATSANTGNEQFF. The CDR3 region has the DNA TGTGCCAGCAGGGCTACTAGCGCTAACACCGGGAATGAGCAGTTCTTC.

The V and J genes are TRBV10-1 and TRBJ2-1; 13 bases fit TRBD2. Germline loops: CDR1 WNHNN, CDR2 SYGVQD (reference sequence). This CDR3 is 16 amino acids long. V lost 0 bases to trimming and J lost 8 bases; unmatched junction nucleotides: 4. CDR3: CASSESGTSGNDEQFF. In nucleotides, the CDR3 is TGCGCCAGCAGTGAGTCCGGGACTAGCGGGAACGATGAGCAGTTCTTC.

This clone was seen only once. The chain joins TRBV5-5 to TRBJ2-7; TRBD2 matches at 11 bases. The germline gives CDR1 SGHKS, CDR2 YYEKEE (reference sequence). After removal of 4 bases from V and 5 bases from J, the junction contained 5 bases not matched to a gene. The CDR3 is 14 amino acids. The CDR3, as DNA: TGTGCCAGCAGCCCCGAACTAGCGGGAGACGAGCAGTACTTC. Protein sequence: CASSPELAGDEQYF.

This sequence joins TRBV6-6 and TRBJ2-1; TRBD2 agrees at 10 bases. Germline V gives CDR1 MNHNY, CDR2 SVGAGI (reference sequence). The CDR3 is made up of 15 amino acids. The ends lost 6 bases at V and 6 bases at J; junction bases unmatched: 8. Written as DNA, the CDR3 is TGTGCCAGCAGCCAAGCGGGAGGGCTCATCAATGAGCAGTTCTTC. This gives the protein CASSQAGGLINEQFF.

The chain employs TRBV30 and TRBJ2-1, with TRBD2 identical over 9 bases. Germline trimming cut 0 bases from V and 16 bases from J; bases unmatched to any gene: 4. Germline CDR1 is GTSNPN and CDR2 is SVGIG (reference sequence). The CDR3 contains 11 residues. The CDR3 region has the DNA TGTGCCTGGAGTGTAGGGACTAGCCAATTCTTC. It translates to CAWSVGTSQFF.

This clone has more than one count but fewer than ten. This chain links TRBV7-9 with TRBJ2-1; 9 bases are a match to TRBD1. The CDR3 sequence is 14 residues long. CDR1 and CDR2 from the germline V gene are SEHNR and FQNEAQ (reference sequence). The V segment lost 1 base and the J segment 6 bases; nucleotides outside the gene matches: 1. The CDR3 spells CASSLEDRGNEQFF. The CDR3 DNA is TGTGCCAGCAGCTTAGAGGACAGGGGCAATGAGCAGTTCTTC. Full variable domain (remainder filled in from reference TRBV7-9 and TRBJ2-1): DTGVSQNPRHKITKRGQNVTFRCDPISEHNRLYWYRQTLGQGPEFLTYFQNEAQLEKSRLLSDRFSAERPKGSFSTLEIQRTEQGDSAMYLCASSLEDRGNEQFFGPGTRLTVL.

The chain joins TRBV27 to TRBJ1-1; tentative D call: TRBD1 (6 bases). The germline V gene encodes CDR1 MNHEY and CDR2 SMNVEV (reference sequence). There are 14 residues in the CDR3. With 3 bases removed from V and 5 bases from J, the gap between germline ends came to 13 bases. CDR3 DNA sequence: TGTGCCAGCAGTTTTGGGGGGCGGGGGACTGAAGCTTTCTTT. Residues: CASSFGGRGTEAFF.

The gene calls are TRBV7-9 and TRBJ2-7, with a possible D match to TRBD1 (5 bases). Germline values: CDR1 SEHNR, CDR2 FQNEAQ (reference sequence). CDR3 length: 12 residues. Trimming left V 8 bases short and J 0 bases short, with 8 bases between. CDR3 protein: CASDSDSYEQYF. The CDR3 DNA follows: TGTGCCAGCGACAGCGACTCCTACGAGCAGTACTTC.

The chain couples TRBV5-1 to TRBJ2-3, with 7 bases identical to TRBD1. Per germline, CDR1 SGHRS and CDR2 YFSETQ. V was pared by 3 bases and J by 2 bases, with 9 bases of the junction left unmatched. The CDR3 is 16 residues long. CDR3 sequence: CASSSSGGASTDTQYF. The CDR3 bases are TGCGCCAGCAGCTCCTCAGGGGGTGCCTCCACAGATACGCAGTATTTT. Full variable domain (missing parts from reference TRBV5-1 and TRBJ2-3): KAGVTQTPRYLIKTRGQQVTLSCSPISGHRSVSWYQQTPGQGLQFLFEYFSETQRNKGNFPGRFSGRQFSNSRSEMNVSTLELGDSALYLCASSSSGGASTDTQYFGPGTRLTVL.

This rearrangement joins TRBV30 to TRBJ2-7, with 8 bases lining up with TRBD2. V dropped 4 bases and J dropped 4; count of bases not matched to a gene: 6. This CDR3 spans 13 amino acids. Germline CDR1 and CDR2: GTSNPN and SVGIG (reference sequence). The CDR3 is CAWNSGRVYEQYF. The DNA for the CDR3 is TGTGCCTGGAACAGCGGGAGAGTTTACGAGCAGTACTTC.

The chain recombines TRBV27 with TRBJ2-3; a possible D gene is TRBD2 (6 bases). Germline V lookup: CDR1 MNHEY, CDR2 SMNVEV (reference sequence). The CDR3 contains 15 residues. V lost 7 bases, J lost 0 bases, and 14 bases lay in between. The CDR3, as DNA: TGTGCCAGCAATCTAGGCGGGGCTAGCACAGATACGCAGTATTTT. Translated: CASNLGGASTDTQYF.

This chain uses TRBV4-2 with TRBJ2-7; unclear D gene. The CDR3 covers 13 residues. CDR1 and CDR2 from the germline V gene are LGHNA and YNFKEQ. Trimming pared 0 bases from V and 3 bases from J, leaving 6 bases between. Written as DNA, the CDR3 is TGTGCCAGCAGCCAAGAACATGACTACGAGCAGTACTTC. Amino acids: CASSQEHDYEQYF.

This clone was recorded once. The chain employs TRBV28 and TRBJ2-1, with 10 positions matching TRBD1. Germline CDR1 and CDR2: MDHEN and SYDVKM. The CDR3 sequence is 17 residues long. V was pared by 1 base and J by 8 bases, with 11 bases of the junction left unmatched. CDR3 DNA: TGTGCCAGCAGTTTATATCCCGGTGGGACAGGGGACGATGAGCAGTTCTTC. Its protein product is CASSLYPGGTGDDEQFF. The full variable domain, in which reference TRBV28 and TRBJ2-1 provide the parts outside the CDR3, is DVKVTQSSRYLVKRTGEKVFLECVQDMDHENMFWYRQDPGLGLRLIYFSYDVKMKEKGDIPEGYSVSREKKERFSLILESASTNQTSMYLCASSLYPGGTGDDEQFFGPGTRLTVL.

As DNA, the CDR3 is TGTGCCAGCAGTTTATACAGATCCTACGAGCAGTACTTC. Translating it yields CASSLYRSYEQYF. The chain links TRBV28 to TRBJ2-7; D uncertain. The CDR3 is 13 residues long. The V end was cut by 1 base, the J end by 1 base, with 5 bases between. Germline loops: CDR1 MDHEN, CDR2 SYDVKM.

The gene calls are TRBV10-1 and TRBJ2-2; 10 nucleotides align to TRBD1. V trimming: 3 bases; J trimming: 4 bases; junction bases outside the gene matches: 2. Germline V gene sequence: CDR1 WNHNN, CDR2 SYGVQD (reference sequence). This CDR3 spans 15 amino acids. As DNA, the CDR3 is TGCGCCAGCAGTGATGGGACAGGGGCCACCGGGGAGCTGTTTTTT. It codes for CASSDGTGATGELFF.

This clone was counted only a few times. The sample holds other DNA sequences that translate to the same CDR3. The chain carries TRBV6-5 and TRBJ1-3; D not resolved. From germline, CDR1 is MNHEY and CDR2 SVGAGI. The CDR3 is 11 amino acids. V was trimmed by 8 bases and J by 4 bases, leaving 6 bases between them. CDR3 sequence reads: CASVRGNTIYF. DNA for the CDR3: TGTGCCAGCGTCAGAGGAAACACCATATATTTT.

The chain recombines TRBV2 with TRBJ2-5; 9 positions match TRBD2. The junction had 12 bases not matched to a gene; V was cut back by 8 bases and J by 2 bases. Germline CDR1 and CDR2: SNHLY and FYNNEI. CDR3 size: 16 residues. The CDR3 spells CASGTRLAGIQETQYF. CDR3 in DNA: TGTGCCAGCGGAACGAGGCTAGCGGGGATACAAGAGACCCAGTACTTC.

The V gene is TRBV18, the J gene TRBJ2-7; the D gene is possibly TRBD2 (5 bases). The CDR3 loop spans 13 amino acids. The ends were cut back, 2 bases at V and 0 bases at J, with 5 bases in the middle. Germline V gene data show CDR1 as KGHSH and CDR2 as LQKENI. DNA for the CDR3: TGTGCCAGCTCACCAGGGAGCTCCTACGAGCAGTACTTC. This codes for CASSPGSSYEQYF.

This chain joins TRBV19 and TRBJ2-2; 10 positions match TRBD1. The CDR3 loop spans 16 amino acids. Per germline, CDR1 LNHDA and CDR2 SQIVND (reference sequence). V dropped 6 bases and J dropped 3; count of bases not matched to a gene: 7. The CDR3 loop reads CASRPPGQGYTGELFF. CDR3 bases: TGTGCCAGTAGACCTCCGGGACAGGGGTACACCGGGGAGCTGTTTTTT. The full variable domain, its missing parts supplied by reference TRBV19 and TRBJ2-2, is DGGITQSPKYLFRKEGQNVTLSCEQNLNHDAMYWYRQDPGQGLRLIYYSQIVNDFQKGDIAEGYSVSREKKESFPLTVTSAQKNPTAFYLCASRPPGQGYTGELFFGEGSRLTVL.

The J gene is TRBJ2-7, the V gene TRBV7-8, with 9 bases aligning to TRBD2. Germline values: CDR1 SGHVS, CDR2 FQNEAQ. J lost 0 bases, V lost 5 bases, and 17 bases had no gene match. The CDR3 loop spans 19 amino acids. The CDR3 sequence is CASSPPGTSRLRSSYEQYF. DNA for the CDR3: TGTGCCAGCAGCCCTCCCGGGACTAGCAGACTAAGGAGCTCCTACGAGCAGTACTTC.

This rearrangement joins TRBV19 to TRBJ2-7, with 11 bases aligning to TRBD2. The V and J ends lost 4 bases and 3 bases, in that order; junction bases with no gene match: 8. Germline-derived CDR1 and CDR2 are LNHDA and SQIVND (reference sequence). The length of the CDR3 is 16 residues. The CDR3 coding sequence is TGTGCCAGTAGTACACGACTAGCGGGGACGGGCTACGAGCAGTACTTC. This gives the protein CASSTRLAGTGYEQYF. Using reference TRBV19 and TRBJ2-7 for the parts outside the CDR3, the full variable domain is DGGITQSPKYLFRKEGQNVTLSCEQNLNHDAMYWYRQDPGQGLRLIYYSQIVNDFQKGDIAEGYSVSREKKESFPLTVTSAQKNPTAFYLCASSTRLAGTGYEQYFGPGTRLTVT.

The rearrangement joins TRBV19 to TRBJ2-1; perhaps TRBD2 as D (5 bases). Germline values: CDR1 LNHDA, CDR2 SQIVND (reference sequence). V lost 1 base and J lost 5, with 9 bases in between. CDR3 length equals 14 residues. CDR3 DNA sequence: TGTGCCAGTAGTATAGTAGCAGCGGACAATGAGCAGTTCTTC. It codes for CASSIVAADNEQFF.

The rearrangement joins TRBV27 to TRBJ2-1, with 8 bases fitting TRBD1. The CDR3 length is 13 residues. Germline assignment: CDR1 MNHEY and CDR2 SMNVEV (reference sequence). In DNA form, the CDR3 reads TGTACCATTGGACAGGGATCCTACAATGAGCAGTTCTTC. Its protein is CTIGQGSYNEQFF.

The chain uses TRBV18 and TRBJ2-7, with 12 nucleotides matching TRBD2. V lost 3 bases to trimming and J lost 5 bases; unmatched junction nucleotides: 5. Germline assignment: CDR1 KGHSH and CDR2 LQKENI. CDR3 length equals 15 residues. The CDR3 DNA reads TGTGCCAGCTCACCGACTAGCGGGAGTGGTAACGAGCAGTACTTC. Translation gives CASSPTSGSGNEQYF.

This clone was counted between two and nine times. The rearrangement uses TRBV5-1 and TRBJ1-1; 11 bases are shared with TRBD1. CDR1 and CDR2 from the germline V gene are SGHRS and YFSETQ. V lost 4 bases, J lost 2 bases, and 7 bases stayed unmatched. The CDR3 totals 16 residues. CDR3 amino acids: CASSQDRGRINTEAFF. The CDR3 coding sequence is TGCGCCAGCAGCCAGGACAGGGGGCGAATAAACACTGAAGCTTTCTTT.

This chain links TRBV5-1 with TRBJ2-5; D is perhaps TRBD2 (5 bases). V lost 0 bases to trimming and J lost 4 bases, with 10 bases between them. Germline lookup yields CDR1 SGHRS and CDR2 YFSETQ. CDR3 length: 14 residues. The DNA of the CDR3 is TGCGCCAGCAGCTTGGGAGTGGCGGGAGAGACCCAGTACTTC. Its translation is CASSLGVAGETQYF. The full variable domain, in which reference TRBV5-1 and TRBJ2-5 provide the parts outside the CDR3, is KAGVTQTPRYLIKTRGQQVTLSCSPISGHRSVSWYQQTPGQGLQFLFEYFSETQRNKGNFPGRFSGRQFSNSRSEMNVSTLELGDSALYLCASSLGVAGETQYFGPGTRLLVL.